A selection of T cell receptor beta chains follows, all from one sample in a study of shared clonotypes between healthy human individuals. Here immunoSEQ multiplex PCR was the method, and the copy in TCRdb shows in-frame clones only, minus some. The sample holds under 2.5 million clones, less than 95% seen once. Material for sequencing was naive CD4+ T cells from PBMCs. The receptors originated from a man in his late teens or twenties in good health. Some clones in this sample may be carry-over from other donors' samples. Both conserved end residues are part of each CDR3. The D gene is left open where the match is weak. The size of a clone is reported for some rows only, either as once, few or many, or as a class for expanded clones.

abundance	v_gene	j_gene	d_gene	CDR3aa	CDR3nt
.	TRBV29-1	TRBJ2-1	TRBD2	CSVEYFGGFSEQFF	TGCAGCGTTGAATATTTCGGGGGGTTCAGTGAGCAGTTCTTC
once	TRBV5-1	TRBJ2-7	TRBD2	CASSGGTSGGYEQYF	TGCGCCAGCAGCGGGGGGACTAGCGGAGGGTACGAGCAGTACTTC
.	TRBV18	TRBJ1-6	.	CASSPSNSPLHF	TGTGCCAGCTCACCGAGTAATTCACCCCTCCACTTT
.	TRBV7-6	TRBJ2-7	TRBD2	CASSQGGLAGDEQYF	TGTGCCAGCAGCCAGGGCGGACTAGCGGGGGACGAGCAGTACTTC
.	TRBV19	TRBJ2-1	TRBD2	CASSTRLADYNEQFF	TGTGCCAGTAGTACCCGACTAGCGGATTACAATGAGCAGTTCTTC
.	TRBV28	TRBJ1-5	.	CASKNPQGPNQPQHF	TGTGCCAGTAAAAACCCTCAGGGGCCCAATCAGCCCCAGCATTTT
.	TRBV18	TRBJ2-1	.	CASSPPVLLTYNEQFF	TGTGCCAGCTCACCACCGGTACTTCTTACCTACAATGAGCAGTTCTTC
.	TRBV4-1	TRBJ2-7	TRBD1	CASSLQRRTGAGEQYF	TGCGCCAGCAGCCTCCAAAGACGGACAGGCGCCGGTGAGCAGTACTTC
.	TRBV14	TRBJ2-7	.	CASSQGLSYEQYF	TGTGCCAGCAGCCAAGGACTTTCCTACGAGCAGTACTTC
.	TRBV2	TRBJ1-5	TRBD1	CASTPRAGGNQPQHF	TGTGCCAGCACCCCAAGGGCAGGGGGAAATCAGCCCCAGCATTTT
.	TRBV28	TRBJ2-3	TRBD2	CASTKRGGSTDTQYF	TGTGCCAGCACCAAACGGGGGGGGTCGACAGATACGCAGTATTTT
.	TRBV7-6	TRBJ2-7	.	CASSLYVGSEQYF	TGTGCCAGCAGCTTATATGTCGGGAGCGAGCAGTACTTC
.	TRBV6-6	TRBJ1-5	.	CASSYSGGPAGQPQHF	TGTGCCAGCAGTTACTCGGGCGGACCAGCAGGTCAGCCCCAGCATTTT
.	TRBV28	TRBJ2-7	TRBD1	CASSQGAGEQYF	TGTGCCAGCAGTCAGGGGGCCGGCGAGCAGTACTTC
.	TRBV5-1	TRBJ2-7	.	CASSLGGPSSYEQYF	TGCGCCAGCAGCTTGGGGGGTCCTAGCTCCTACGAGCAGTACTTC
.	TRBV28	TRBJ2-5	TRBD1	CASSWDRRVETQYF	TGTGCCAGCAGCTGGGACAGGCGCGTAGAGACCCAGTACTTC